This T cell receptor (beta chain) was found in a study of beta chain features in type 1 diabetes. Study information: Summed over all samples, the examined sorted cells came to roughly 110,000,000.

Study-wide results and limits: Shortening that was moderate but significant affected the TCRB CDR3s of Type 1 diabetes patients in all four CD4+ subsets. Overrepresentation of cells with high TCR expression could result from cDNA sequencing.

Looked up from germline, CDR1 is SQVTM and CDR2 is ANQGSEA. Trimming took off 3 bases at V and 1 base at J, with 9 bases between the two ends. CDR3 length: 13 amino acids. Markers CD45RO/CCR7/CD25/CD127/CD95/CD27 served to sort CD4+ naive, central memory, regulatory and stem cell-like memory cells. This clone appeared a few times. Its cognate antigen is unknown. Of the isolated RNA, all was reverse transcribed, and so the sequenced material was expressed TCRB transcripts. Clones were sequenced by immunoSEQ multiplex PCR, and TCRdb holds only the in-frame ones, with some missing. Of about 340,000 clones in the sample, roughly 14% were seen once.

The rearrangement joins TRBV29-1 to TRBJ1-1; perhaps TRBD1 as D (5 bases). Specimen: naive CD4+ T cells from blood. The origin of this receptor is a woman aged 18-29 years with type 1 diabetes. CDR3 region: CSVEEQANTEAFF. As DNA, the CDR3 is TGCAGCGTTGAGGAACAGGCGAACACTGAAGCTTTCTTT.